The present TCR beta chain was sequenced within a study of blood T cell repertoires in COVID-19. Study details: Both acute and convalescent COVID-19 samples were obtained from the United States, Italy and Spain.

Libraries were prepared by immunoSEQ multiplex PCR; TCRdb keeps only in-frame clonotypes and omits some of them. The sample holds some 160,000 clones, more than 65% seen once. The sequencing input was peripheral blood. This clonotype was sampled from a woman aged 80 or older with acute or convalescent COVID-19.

This CDR3 reads CASSLNGGYTF. CDR3 bases: TGTGCCAGCAGTTTAAACGGGGGCTACACCTTC. This chain joins TRBV12-3 or TRBV12-4 and TRBJ1-2; D gene uncertain. This CDR3 comprises 11 residues. V lost 2 bases and J lost 8, with 6 bases in between.